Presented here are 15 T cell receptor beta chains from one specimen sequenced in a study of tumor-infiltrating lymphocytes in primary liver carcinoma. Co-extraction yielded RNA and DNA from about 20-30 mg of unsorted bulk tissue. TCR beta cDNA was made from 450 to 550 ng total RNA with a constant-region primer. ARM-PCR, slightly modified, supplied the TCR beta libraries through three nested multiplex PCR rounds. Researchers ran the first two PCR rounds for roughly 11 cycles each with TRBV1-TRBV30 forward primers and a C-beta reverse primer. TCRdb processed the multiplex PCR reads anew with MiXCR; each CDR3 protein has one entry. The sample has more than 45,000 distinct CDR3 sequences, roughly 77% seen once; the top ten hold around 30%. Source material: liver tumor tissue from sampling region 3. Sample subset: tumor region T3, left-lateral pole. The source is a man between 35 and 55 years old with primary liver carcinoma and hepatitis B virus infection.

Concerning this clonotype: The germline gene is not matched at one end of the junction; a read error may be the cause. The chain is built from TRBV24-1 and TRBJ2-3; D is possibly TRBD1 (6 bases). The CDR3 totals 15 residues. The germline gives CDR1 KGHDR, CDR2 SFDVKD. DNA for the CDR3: TGTGCCACCATTGATTTCCCCAGGGGACCCAATACGCAGTATTTT. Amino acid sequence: CATIDFPRGPNTQYF.

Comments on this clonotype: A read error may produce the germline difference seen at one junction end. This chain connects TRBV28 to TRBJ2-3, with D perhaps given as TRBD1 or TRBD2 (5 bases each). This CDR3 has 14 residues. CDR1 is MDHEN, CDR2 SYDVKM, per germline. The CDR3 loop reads CASGLGDGIDTQYF. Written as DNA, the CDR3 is TGTGCCAGCGGTTTGGGGGACGGCATAGATACGCAGTATTTT.

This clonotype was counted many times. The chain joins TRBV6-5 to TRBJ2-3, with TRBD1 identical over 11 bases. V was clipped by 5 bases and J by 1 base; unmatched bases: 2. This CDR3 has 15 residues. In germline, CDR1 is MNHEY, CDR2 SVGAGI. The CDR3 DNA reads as TGTGCCAGCAGTACGGGACAGGGGGGCACAGATACGCAGTATTTT. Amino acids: CASSTGQGGTDTQYF.

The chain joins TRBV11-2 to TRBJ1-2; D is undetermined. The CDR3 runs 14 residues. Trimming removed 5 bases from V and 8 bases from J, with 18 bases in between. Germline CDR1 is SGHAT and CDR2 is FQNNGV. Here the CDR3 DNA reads TGTGCCAGCAGCAACCTGGGAGGGCTGCGCGGCTACACCTTC. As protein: CASSNLGGLRGYTF.

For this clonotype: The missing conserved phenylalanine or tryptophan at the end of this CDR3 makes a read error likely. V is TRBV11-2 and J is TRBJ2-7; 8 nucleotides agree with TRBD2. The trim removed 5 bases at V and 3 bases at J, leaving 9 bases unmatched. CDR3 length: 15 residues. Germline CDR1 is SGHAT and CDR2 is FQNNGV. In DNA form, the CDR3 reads TGTGCCAGCAGCCAATTTTCGGGAGGGGGCTACGAGCAGTACTCA. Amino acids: CASSQFSGGGYEQYS.

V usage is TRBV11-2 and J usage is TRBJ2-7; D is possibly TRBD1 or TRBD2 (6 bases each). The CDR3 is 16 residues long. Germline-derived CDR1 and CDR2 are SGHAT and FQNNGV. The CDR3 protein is CTSSLGGGASAYEQYF. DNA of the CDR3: TGTACTAGCAGCTTAGGGGGTGGAGCTTCCGCCTACGAGCAGTACTTC.

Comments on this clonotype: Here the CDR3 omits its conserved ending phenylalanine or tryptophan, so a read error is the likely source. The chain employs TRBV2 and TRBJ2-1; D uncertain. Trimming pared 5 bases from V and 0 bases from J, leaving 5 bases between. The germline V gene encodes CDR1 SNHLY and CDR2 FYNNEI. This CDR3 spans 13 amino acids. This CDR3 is CASSRSSYNEQFI. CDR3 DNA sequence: TGTGCCAGCAGTAGAAGCTCCTACAATGAGCAGTTCATC.

The CDR3 DNA reads TGTGTCTGCAGCTTAGTTGGGCTGGGCAATGAGCAGTTCTTC. Translating gives CVCSLVGLGNEQFF. The chain joins TRBV11-3 to TRBJ2-1; D is unresolved. Looked up from germline, CDR1 is SGHNT and CDR2 is YENEEA. CDR3 length: 14 amino acids.

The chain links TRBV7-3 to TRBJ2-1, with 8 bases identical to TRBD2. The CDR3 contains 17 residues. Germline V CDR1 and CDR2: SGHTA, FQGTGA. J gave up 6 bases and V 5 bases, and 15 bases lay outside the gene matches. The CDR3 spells CASSLQRTSFESNEQFF. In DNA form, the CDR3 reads TGTGCCAGCAGCCTCCAACGGACTAGCTTTGAGTCCAATGAGCAGTTCTTC. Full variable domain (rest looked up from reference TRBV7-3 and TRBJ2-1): GAGVSQTPSNKVTEKGKYVELRCDPISGHTALYWYRQSLGQGPEFLIYFQGTGAADDSGLPNDRFFAVRPEGSVSTLKIQRTERGDSAVYLCASSLQRTSFESNEQFFGPGTRLTVL.

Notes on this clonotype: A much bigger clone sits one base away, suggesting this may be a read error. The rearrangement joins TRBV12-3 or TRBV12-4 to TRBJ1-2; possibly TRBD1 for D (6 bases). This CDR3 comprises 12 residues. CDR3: CASSLGRGGYSF. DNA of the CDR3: TGTGCCAGCAGTTTGGGCAGGGGTGGCTACTCCTTC.

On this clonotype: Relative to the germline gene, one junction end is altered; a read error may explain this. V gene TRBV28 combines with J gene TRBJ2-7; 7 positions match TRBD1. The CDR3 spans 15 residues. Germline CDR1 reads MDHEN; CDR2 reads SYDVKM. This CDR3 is CASSPQRGQPHEQHF. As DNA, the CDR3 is TGTGCCAGCAGCCCACAAAGGGGGCAACCTCACGAGCAGCACTTC.

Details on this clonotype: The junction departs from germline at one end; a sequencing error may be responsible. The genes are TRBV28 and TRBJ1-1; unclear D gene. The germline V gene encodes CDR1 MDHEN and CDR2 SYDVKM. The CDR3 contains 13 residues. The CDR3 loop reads CVSSSSRLTEAFF. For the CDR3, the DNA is TGTGTCAGCAGTTCCTCTCGCCTGACTGAAGCTTTCTTT.

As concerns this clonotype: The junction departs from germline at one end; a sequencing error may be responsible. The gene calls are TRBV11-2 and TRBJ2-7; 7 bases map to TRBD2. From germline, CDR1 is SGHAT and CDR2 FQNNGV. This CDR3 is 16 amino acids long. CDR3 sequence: CASCFTRGSYTHEQYF. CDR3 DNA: TGTGCCAGCTGCTTCACGCGCGGGAGTTATACACACGAGCAGTACTTC.

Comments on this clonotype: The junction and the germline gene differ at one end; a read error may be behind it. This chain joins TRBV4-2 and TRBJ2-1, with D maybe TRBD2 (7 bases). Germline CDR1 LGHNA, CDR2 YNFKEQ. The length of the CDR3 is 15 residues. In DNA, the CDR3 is TGTGTCAGCAGCCAAGACTTAGGGGGGGGCGGTGAGCAGTCCTTC. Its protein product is CVSSQDLGGGGEQSF.

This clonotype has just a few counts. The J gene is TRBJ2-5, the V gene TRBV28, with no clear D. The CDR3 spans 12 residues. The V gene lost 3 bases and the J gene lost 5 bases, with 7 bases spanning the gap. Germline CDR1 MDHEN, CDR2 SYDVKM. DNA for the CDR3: TGTGCCAGCAGTTTTAGAGCGGAGACCCAGTACTTC. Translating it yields CASSFRAETQYF.